Listed below are T cell receptor beta chains from one sample, sequenced in a study of spatial heterogeneity in lung cancer. TCRdb fed the 5' RACE reads into MiXCR, producing one record per CDR3 protein. Of 50,000 to 65,000 distinct CDR3 sequences listed, roughly 8% are singletons. Source: PBMCs, taken at surgery. The receptors were sampled from a female donor with early-stage non-small cell lung cancer. Each CDR3 is given with its conserved first and last residue. Fields, in order: J gene, V gene, clone size, D gene, CDR3 DNA, CDR3 protein. A D gene is named only where the DNA matches it firmly. Not all rows give a size; the values are once, few, many and, for expanded clones, a class.

>TRBJ2-7|TRBV29-1|many|.
TGCAGCGCCCGGGCAGGGGGGGTTAGGGAGCAGTACTTC
CSARAGGVREQYF
>TRBJ2-2|TRBV27|few|TRBD2
TGTGCCAGCAGACAGTACCCCGGAGCGGGGGGACGGAACACCGGGGAGCTGTTTTTT
CASRQYPGAGGRNTGELFF
>TRBJ1-1|TRBV10-3|many|TRBD1
TGTGCCATCAGTGGGTCCGGACAGGGTAGCTATGAAGCTTTCTTT
CAISGSGQGSYEAFF
>TRBJ2-2|TRBV2|few|TRBD1
TGTGCCAGCAGTGATGTAGGGGGCGGGTACACCGGGGAGCTGTTTTTT
CASSDVGGGYTGELFF
>TRBJ2-4|TRBV3-1|many|.
TGTGCCAGCAGCGCACTAGGGGGTGGTAACAAAAACATTCAGTACTTC
CASSALGGGNKNIQYF
>TRBJ2-6|TRBV11-2|many|.
TGTGCCAGCAGCTTAGGACCGGACTCTGGGGCCAACGTCCTGACTTTC
CASSLGPDSGANVLTF
>TRBJ2-7|TRBV10-3|many|.
TGTGCCATCAGTGACTTGACAGTACAGTACTTC
CAISDLTVQYF
>TRBJ1-4|TRBV9|few|.
TGTGCCAGCAGCGTAGGGACGGTCAATGAAAAACTGTTTTTT
CASSVGTVNEKLFF
>TRBJ2-1|TRBV7-7|few|TRBD1
TGTGCCAGCAGCCCGGACAGGGGTGATGAGCAGTTCTTC
CASSPDRGDEQFF
>TRBJ1-1|TRBV7-9|many|.
TGTGCCAGCAGCTTAGATGGGTTCACTGAAGCTTTCTTT
CASSLDGFTEAFF
>TRBJ1-3|TRBV5-5|.|.
TGTGCCAGCAGCGTGGACGGTGGAAACACCATATATTTT
CASSVDGGNTIYF
>TRBJ2-3|TRBV24-1|many|.
TGTGCCACCAGTGATTTAGACTCCACAGATACGCAGTATTTT
CATSDLDSTDTQYF